The following is a TCR beta chain sequence with its context. No cognate antigen has been identified for it. No base qualities exist here, and no much larger clone lies one base off it. The sample comes from a study of T-cell memory formation after mild COVID-19 (dated by TCRdb to about 2021). Regarding the study in general: TCR sequence clusters from the two donors were found to be largely donor specific. T-cell clones expanding and contracting after mild COVID-19 in two donors were tracked by longitudinal TCRalpha and TCRbeta repertoire sequencing. Two young, previously healthy adult volunteers, one female and one male, were included in the cohort. Here is what the overall study found, with its caveats: The study covered only two mild cases, and larger cohorts including severe cases with pre-infection samples were considered necessary. Some responding clones were detected in pre-infection memory, suggesting pre-existing cross-reactive memory T cells joined the SARS-CoV-2 response. Clones contracting from day 15 to 85 had balanced CD4/CD8 phenotypes, while a second wave expanding from day 15 to 37 was biased towards CD4+. Contracting CD4+ clones turned up mainly in the CM and EM memory subsets, whereas EMRA was where CD8+ clones were enriched. SARS-CoV-2 specificity of the second-wave clones peaking on day 37 was not confirmed.

The reads were generated on an Illumina NovaSeq 6000. Using 5'RACE with constant-segment primers, TCRalpha and TCRbeta cDNA libraries were constructed, with sample barcodes and unique molecular identifiers added in the process. RNA was extracted from every sample with Trizol reagent. Amplification of the libraries took two PCR steps, and the second step added a second sample barcode plus Illumina TruSeq adapters. Libraries were sequenced on an Illumina NovaSeq with 2 x 150 bp paired-end reads. As for the original processing: Demultiplexing of reads and collapsing into UMI-guided consensus sequences were performed with migec v1.2.7. With mixcr v2.1.11, UMI consensuses were aligned to TRA and TRB V and J templates and assembled into clonotypes. A clonotype was counted as expanded or contracted only if both edgeR and NoisET called the change significant, with noise models trained on biological replicates. For edgeR calls, a false discovery rate-adjusted p below 0.01 and a log2 fold-change threshold of 1 were applied. As an exploratory analysis of dynamics, max-normalized trajectories of the 1000 most abundant clonotypes were examined by PCA with hierarchical clustering. Each responding clone was given a CD4 or CD8 phenotype based on the CD4+ and CD8+ repertoires, which had been sequenced separately. TCRdb applied fastp at Q25 and MiXCR to the public reads, then kept only in-frame beta chains. A single entry per CDR3 protein holds the most common genes and DNA from its merged rows. The V and J calls were determined by TCRdb, not by the authors. The sample contains more than 250,000 distinct CDR3 sequences, 15% to 20% of them found a single time. The ten largest clonotypes hold approximately 23% of the sample.

CDR1 and CDR2, per the germline V gene (reference sequence), are MNHNY and SVGAGI. Here V drops 8 bases and J drops 0 bases, and the junction holds 4 bases not matched to any gene. The CDR3 runs 13 residues from the cysteine to the phenylalanine. Of the read, only the CDR3 DNA is kept; its 39 bases are in frame from base 1. Ficoll-Paque density gradient centrifugation was used to isolate PBMCs. The chain is encoded by TRBV6-6 joined to TRBJ2-7; TRBD1 matches 7 bases in the middle. The specimen was PBMCs or a T cell subset sorted from them (not recorded which). The receptor was isolated from a man between 18 and 35 years old who had mild COVID-19 (a few samples of this study predate the infection). The sample titles of this study are shuffled in the database, so cell type and time point are left out; the donor was told from shared clones. The sequenced DNA is TGTGCCAGCCAGACAGGGATCTCCTACGAGCAGTACTTC. The encoded protein is CASQTGISYEQYF.